This TCR beta chain originates from a study of OX40 agonist ivuxolimab in advanced cancers. Study details: With ivuxolimab, an agonistic anti-OX40 (CD134) antibody, patients were treated. People in dose escalation had one of these cancers: hepatocellular carcinoma, melanoma, renal cell or head and neck cancer. Study conclusions and caveats: Averaging showed that CD8+ T cells had more expanded clones than CD4+ did.

This clone occurred once. The antigen is unknown. If patients had autoimmune disease history or systemic immunosuppression, they were excluded. Libraries were prepared by immunoSEQ multiplex PCR; TCRdb keeps only in-frame clonotypes and omits some of them. The table lists 65,000 to 85,000 clones, 70% to 90% of them singletons. The length of the CDR3 is 13 residues. Germline CDR1 reads SQVTM; CDR2 reads ANQGSEA. With 3 bases removed from V and 3 bases from J, the gap between germline ends came to 11 bases. The sequencing used CD4+ or CD8+ T cells sorted from blood, collected in a trial of the OX40 agonist ivuxolimab. The rearrangement uses TRBV29-1 and TRBJ1-1; D perhaps matches TRBD1 (5 bases). The TCR was taken from an adult with an advanced solid tumor such as melanoma, head and neck, liver or kidney cancer. In nucleotides, the CDR3 is TGCAGCGTTGATACGGGGCGCGACACTGAAGCTTTCTTT. Its protein is CSVDTGRDTEAFF.